The 14 T cell receptor beta chains listed next were all sequenced from one sample in a study of blood T cell repertoires in COVID-19. Sequenced by immunoSEQ multiplex PCR; TCRdb stores in-frame clones only, minus some. In the table there are 200,000 to 250,000 clones, 80% to 85% of which are singletons. The material sequenced was peripheral blood. These receptors came from a woman of 80 years or more with active or convalescent COVID-19.

V and J are TRBV7-2 and TRBJ1-2; D is unclear. V dropped 1 base and J dropped 2 bases, with 11 bases sitting between them. Per germline, CDR1 SGHTA and CDR2 FQGNSA. The CDR3 totals 15 residues. The CDR3 reads CASSLVSGANYGYTF. The CDR3 region has the DNA TGTGCCAGCAGCTTAGTGTCCGGAGCCAACTATGGCTACACCTTC.

This clone was observed a single time. The V and J genes are TRBV9 and TRBJ2-7, with 7 bases lining up with TRBD1. The CDR3 spans 15 residues. The germline CDR1 and CDR2 sequences are SGDLS and YYNGEE. V lost 0 bases to trimming and J lost 3 bases; unmatched junction nucleotides: 6. CDR3 sequence reads: CASSVGDRAYYEQYF. As DNA, the CDR3 is TGTGCCAGCAGCGTAGGAGACAGGGCGTACTACGAGCAGTACTTC.

The V gene is TRBV20-1, the J gene TRBJ1-3; no firm D call. V gave up 3 bases and J gave up 2 bases, with 17 bases separating them. CDR1 is DFQATT, CDR2 SNEGSKA, per germline (reference sequence). CDR3 length: 16 residues. The CDR3 sequence: CSASLKPQRPGNTIYF. Written as DNA, the CDR3 is TGCAGTGCTAGTCTTAAGCCCCAACGTCCTGGAAACACCATATATTTT.

The CDR3 DNA reads TGTGCCAGCAGTTACTCAGCGGGGGAGCTGGGGGGCGAGCAGTACTTC. Translation gives CASSYSAGELGGEQYF. The V gene is TRBV6-6, the J gene TRBJ2-7, with 8 positions matching TRBD2. J lost 6 bases, V lost 0 bases, and 10 bases had no gene match. The germline gives CDR1 MNHNY, CDR2 SVGAGI (reference sequence). The CDR3 is 16 amino acids.

V is TRBV21-1 and J is TRBJ1-1; the D segment call TRBD1 is taken from the table without a DNA check. TRBV21-1 is an annotated pseudogene. The CDR3 runs 22 residues. In DNA form, the CDR3 reads TGTGCCAGCTTTATCGGTCTCGAATCAGGGTTCGGGACAGGGAGGATGGACACTGAAGCTTTCTTT. The encoded protein is CASFIGLESGFGTGRMDTEAFF.

The chain links TRBV28 to TRBJ1-2; 8 bases fit TRBD1. Germline V gene lookup returns CDR1 MDHEN and CDR2 SYDVKM. The V gene end was trimmed by 2 bases and the J gene end by 0 bases; junction bases not matched to a gene: 5. This CDR3 is 16 amino acids long. CDR3 region: CASSLGTGRANYGYTF. The CDR3 DNA is TGTGCCAGCAGTTTAGGGACAGGCAGAGCTAACTATGGCTACACCTTC.

The rearrangement uses TRBV24-1 and TRBJ1-3; D gene ambiguous. The CDR3 sequence is 15 residues long. Trimming stripped 7 bases from V and 0 bases from J, with 12 bases between. The germline gives CDR1 KGHDR, CDR2 SFDVKD. The CDR3 region has the DNA TGTGCCACCAGGCGGATAATTTCCTCTGGAAACACCATATATTTT. Translated, it gives CATRRIISSGNTIYF.

This clone showed up just a few times. The same CDR3 is also encoded by other DNA sequences in this sample. The chain has TRBV5-1 and TRBJ2-7; D possibly corresponds to TRBD2 (5 bases). The V end was cut by 1 base, the J end by 2 bases, with 7 bases between. Germline loops: CDR1 SGHRS, CDR2 YFSETQ. CDR3 length: 13 residues. CDR3 nucleotides: TGCGCCAGCAGCTTGACCGGGACCTACGAGCAGTACTTC. It is translated as CASSLTGTYEQYF.

About this clone itself: The sample contains more than one DNA sequence encoding this CDR3. The chain links TRBV7-3 to TRBJ2-3; the D gene is possibly TRBD1 (5 bases). There are 13 residues in the CDR3. The V gene's germline CDR1 is SGHTA and CDR2 FQGTGA. The V end was cut by 2 bases, the J end by 6 bases, with 9 bases between. The CDR3, as DNA: TGTGCCAGCAGCTTATACAGGACCGATACGCAGTATTTT. This codes for CASSLYRTDTQYF.

The chain links TRBV18 to TRBJ1-2, with D possibly TRBD1 on 6 matching bases. Germline assignment: CDR1 KGHSH and CDR2 LQKENI. CDR3 length: 17 residues. Deletions cut 1 base from V and 4 bases from J, with 19 bases between. CDR3 nucleotide sequence: TGTGCCAGCTCACCACTATCACAGGACAGTCTCGCCTATGGCTACACCTTC. Amino acids: CASSPLSQDSLAYGYTF. The full variable domain, completed using reference TRBV18 and TRBJ1-2, is NAGVMQNPRHLVRRRGQEARLRCSPMKGHSHVYWYRQLPEEGLKFMVYLQKENIIDESGMPKERFSAEFPKEGPSILRIQQVVRGDSAAYFCASSPLSQDSLAYGYTFGSGTRLTVV.

The rearrangement uses TRBV18 and TRBJ2-7, with TRBD1 matching over 7 bases. CDR1 is KGHSH, CDR2 LQKENI, per germline. V dropped 3 bases and J dropped 5; count of bases not matched to a gene: 7. The CDR3 extends over 14 amino acids. The CDR3 DNA is TGTGCCAGCTCACCTTCAGTAGGGGGCCACGAGCAGTACTTC. Its protein product is CASSPSVGGHEQYF.

A few counts support this clone. The gene calls are TRBV7-9 and TRBJ2-3, with D tentatively TRBD1 (6 bases). The germline V gene encodes CDR1 SEHNR and CDR2 FQNEAQ (reference sequence). This CDR3 contains 16 residues. V lost 0 bases and J lost 0, with 10 bases in between. The CDR3, as DNA: TGTGCCAGCAGCTTAGCTAGGGACACTAGCACAGATACGCAGTATTTT. Translating it yields CASSLARDTSTDTQYF.

This sequence joins TRBV7-8 and TRBJ2-7; 8 positions agree with TRBD1. CDR1 SGHVS and CDR2 FQNEAQ come from the germline V gene. This CDR3 spans 15 amino acids. Trimming removed 5 bases from V and 2 bases from J; junction bases left unmatched: 8. The CDR3 protein is CASSPEPGGPYEQYF. The CDR3 nucleotides are TGTGCCAGCAGCCCGGAGCCAGGGGGCCCCTACGAGCAGTACTTC.

The chain links TRBV19 to TRBJ1-5; D unresolved. The CDR3 consists of 14 residues. Trimming shortened V by 5 bases and J by 0 bases, and 8 bases separated the two germline ends. In germline, CDR1 is LNHDA, CDR2 SQIVND (reference sequence). CDR3 amino acids: CASSPENSNQPQHF. The DNA of the CDR3 is TGTGCCAGTAGTCCCGAGAATAGCAATCAGCCCCAGCATTTT.